Below are 2 T cell receptor beta chains sequenced from a single sample in a study of cytomegalovirus exposure and HLA in healthy donors. The primer mix had 60 Vbeta and 13 Jbeta primers. Profiled with immunoSEQ multiplex PCR; TCRdb holds only in-frame clones, not every one. The data show some 200,000 clones, roughly 68% seen once. Sequenced input: PBMCs. The receptor set was obtained from a man aged 35 to 55 in good health and CMV-seropositive.

The chain employs TRBV27 and TRBJ1-2, with 9 positions matching TRBD1. Germline lookup yields CDR1 MNHEY and CDR2 SMNVEV (reference sequence). CDR3 length equals 14 residues. The J segment lost 8 bases and the V segment lost 6 bases, leaving 10 bases of the junction unmatched. The CDR3 DNA follows: TGTGCCAGCAGAAGGGACAGGGAAGGGAGCGGCTACACCTTC. It translates to CASRRDREGSGYTF.

The chain uses TRBV7-9 and TRBJ1-6; possible D gene TRBD1, 5 bases. The CDR3 sequence is 13 residues long. V dropped 5 bases and J dropped 10 bases, with 12 bases sitting between them. The germline V gene encodes CDR1 SEHNR and CDR2 FQNEAQ (reference sequence). CDR3 loop: CASSDTRVSPLHF. The CDR3 DNA reads TGTGCCAGCAGCGACACCAGGGTGTCACCCCTCCACTTT.